This T cell receptor (beta chain) stems from a study of shared clonotypes between healthy human individuals. The table lists this clone with a count of one. V trimming: 5 bases; J trimming: 0 bases; junction bases outside the gene matches: 3. The CDR3 is made up of 15 amino acids. Germline V gene data show CDR1 as MDHEN and CDR2 as SYDVKM. The naive CD8 subset, CD45RO-negative cells positively selected for CCR7, excluded terminally differentiated effector memory CD45RA+ cells. Assay: immunoSEQ multiplex PCR; the TCRdb copy retains only in-frame clones and omits some. The sample yields more than 550,000 clones, just over 90% seen once.

The sequencing input was naive CD8+ T cells sorted from blood. The rearrangement joins TRBV28 to TRBJ2-3, with TRBD2 matching 9 bases. The origin of this receptor is a young man in good health. CDR3 sequence reads: CASSLAGTSTDTQYF. The CDR3 region has the DNA TGTGCCAGCAGTCTAGCGGGAACCAGCACAGATACGCAGTATTTT.